The present T cell receptor beta chain was sequenced within a study of beta chain features in type 1 diabetes. Turning to the study itself: Healthy donors resembled patients in age, gender and cell yields.

On this clone: Its antigen is still unknown.

The whole isolated RNA underwent reverse transcription, so sequencing captured expressed TCRB transcripts. Naive, central memory and regulatory T cell samples averaged roughly 3.8 million reads. Sequenced by immunoSEQ multiplex PCR; TCRdb stores in-frame clones only, minus some. Found here are 150,000 to 200,000 clones, around 63% of them singletons; the top ten hold about 0.081%. Via CD45RO/CCR7/CD25/CD127/CD95/CD27, cells of the CD4+ naive, central memory, regulatory and stem cell-like memory subsets were sorted. Findings and limits, study-wide: Moderate yet significant TCRB CDR3 shortening was seen in Type 1 diabetes patients in all four CD4+ subsets.

The CDR3 extends over 11 amino acids. CDR1 is SNHLY and CDR2 is FYNNEI in the germline V gene. The V and J ends lost 5 bases and 4 bases respectively, with 5 bases between them. This sequence was found in a young man with type 1 diabetes. Sequencing used naive CD4+ T cells from blood. The chain recombines TRBV2 with TRBJ1-2; D gene ambiguous. CDR3 sequence: CASSRLYGYTF. The CDR3 bases are TGTGCCAGCAGTCGACTCTATGGCTACACCTTC.